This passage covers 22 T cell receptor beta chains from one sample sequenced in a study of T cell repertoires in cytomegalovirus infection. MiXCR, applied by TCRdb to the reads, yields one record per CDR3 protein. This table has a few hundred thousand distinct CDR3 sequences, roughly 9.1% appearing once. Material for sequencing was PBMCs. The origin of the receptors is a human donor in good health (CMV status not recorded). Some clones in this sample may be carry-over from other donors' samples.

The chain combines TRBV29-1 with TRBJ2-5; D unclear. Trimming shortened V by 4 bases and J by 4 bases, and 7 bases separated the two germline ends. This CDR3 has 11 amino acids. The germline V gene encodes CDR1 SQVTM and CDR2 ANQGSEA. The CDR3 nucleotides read TGCAGCGTTGTTCGAGGAGAGACCCAGTACTTC. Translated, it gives CSVVRGETQYF.

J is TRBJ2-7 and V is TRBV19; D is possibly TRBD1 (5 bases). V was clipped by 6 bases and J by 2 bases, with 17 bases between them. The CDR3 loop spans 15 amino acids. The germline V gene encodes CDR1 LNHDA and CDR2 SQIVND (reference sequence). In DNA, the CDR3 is TGTGCCAGTAGCGGATCAAGGGGTGGTCCCTACGAGCAGTACTTC. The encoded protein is CASSGSRGGPYEQYF.

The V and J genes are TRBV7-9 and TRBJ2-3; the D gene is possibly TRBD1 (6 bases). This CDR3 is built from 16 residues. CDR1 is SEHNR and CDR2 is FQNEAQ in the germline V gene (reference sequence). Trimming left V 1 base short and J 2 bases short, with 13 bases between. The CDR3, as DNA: TGTGCCAGCAGCTTAGGCCGGACAGTTTCCACAGATACGCAGTATTTT. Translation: CASSLGRTVSTDTQYF.

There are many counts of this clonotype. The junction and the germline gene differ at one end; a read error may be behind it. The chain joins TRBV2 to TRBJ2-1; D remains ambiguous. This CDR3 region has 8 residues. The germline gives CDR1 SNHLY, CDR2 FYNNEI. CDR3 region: CASTEKVF. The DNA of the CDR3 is TGTGCCAGCACTGAGAAGGTCTTC.

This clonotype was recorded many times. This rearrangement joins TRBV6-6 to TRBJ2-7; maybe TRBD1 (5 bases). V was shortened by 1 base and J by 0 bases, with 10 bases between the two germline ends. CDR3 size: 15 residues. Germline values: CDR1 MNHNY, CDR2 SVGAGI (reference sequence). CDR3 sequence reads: CASSYLGRASYEQYF. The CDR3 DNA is TGTGCCAGCAGTTACTTAGGCAGGGCCTCCTACGAGCAGTACTTC.

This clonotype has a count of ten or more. CDR3 DNA: TGTGCCAGCAGACCGCTCACTAGCGGGGGTAAAAACATTCAGTACTTC. Encoded protein: CASRPLTSGGKNIQYF. The V and J genes are TRBV6-2 or TRBV6-3 and TRBJ2-4; TRBD2 agrees at 11 bases. CDR3 length equals 16 residues. V was clipped by 6 bases and J by 4 bases; unmatched bases: 8. The germline V gene encodes CDR1 MNHEY and CDR2 SVGEGT.

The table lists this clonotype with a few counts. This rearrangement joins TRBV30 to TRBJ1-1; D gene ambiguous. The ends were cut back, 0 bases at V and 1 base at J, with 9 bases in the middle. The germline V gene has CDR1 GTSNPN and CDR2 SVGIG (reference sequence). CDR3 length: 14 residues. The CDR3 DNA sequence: TGTGCCTGGAGTGTGGAGACTACGAACACTGAAGCTTTCTTT. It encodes CAWSVETTNTEAFF.

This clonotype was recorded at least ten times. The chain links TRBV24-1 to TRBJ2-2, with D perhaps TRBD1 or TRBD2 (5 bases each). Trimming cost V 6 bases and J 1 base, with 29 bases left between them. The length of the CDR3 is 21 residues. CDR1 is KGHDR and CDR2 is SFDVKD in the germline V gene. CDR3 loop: CATSSGTANYLVGLNTGELFF. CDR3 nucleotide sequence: TGTGCCACCAGTTCCGGGACGGCAAACTACTTGGTCGGTCTGAACACCGGGGAGCTGTTTTTT.

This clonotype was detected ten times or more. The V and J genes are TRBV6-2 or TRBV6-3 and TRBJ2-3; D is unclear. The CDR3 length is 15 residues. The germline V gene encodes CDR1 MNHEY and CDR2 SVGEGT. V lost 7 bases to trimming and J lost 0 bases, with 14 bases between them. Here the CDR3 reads CASISRHSSTDTQYF. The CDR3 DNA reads TGTGCCAGCATTTCCCGTCACAGTAGCACAGATACGCAGTATTTT.

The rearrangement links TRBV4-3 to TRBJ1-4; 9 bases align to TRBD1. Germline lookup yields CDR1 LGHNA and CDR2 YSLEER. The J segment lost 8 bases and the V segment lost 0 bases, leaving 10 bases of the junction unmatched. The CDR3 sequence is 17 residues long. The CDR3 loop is CASSQEYGGTGLEKLFF. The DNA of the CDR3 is TGCGCCAGCAGCCAAGAATATGGAGGGACAGGGCTCGAAAAACTGTTTTTT.

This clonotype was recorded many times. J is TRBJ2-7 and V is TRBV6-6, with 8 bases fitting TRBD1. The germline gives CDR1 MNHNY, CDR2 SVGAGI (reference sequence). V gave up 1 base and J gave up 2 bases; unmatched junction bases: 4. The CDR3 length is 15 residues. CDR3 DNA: TGTGCCAGCAGTTACTTGGGACAGGTTACCTACGAGCAGTACTTC. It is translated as CASSYLGQVTYEQYF.

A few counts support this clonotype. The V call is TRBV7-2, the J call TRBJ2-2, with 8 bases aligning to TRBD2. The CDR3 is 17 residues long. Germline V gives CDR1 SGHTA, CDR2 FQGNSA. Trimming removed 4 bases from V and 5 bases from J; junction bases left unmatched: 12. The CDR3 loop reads CASSSGGGPRGTGELFF. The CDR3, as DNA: TGTGCCAGCAGCTCGGGGGGGGGGCCCCGGGGGACCGGGGAGCTGTTTTTT.

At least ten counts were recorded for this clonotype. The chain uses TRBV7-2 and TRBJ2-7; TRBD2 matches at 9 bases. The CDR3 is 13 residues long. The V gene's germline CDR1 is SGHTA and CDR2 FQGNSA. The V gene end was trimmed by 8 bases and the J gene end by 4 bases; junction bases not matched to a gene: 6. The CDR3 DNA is TGTGCCAGCGGCGGGAGGGCCTCGTACGAGCAGTACTTC. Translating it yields CASGGRASYEQYF.

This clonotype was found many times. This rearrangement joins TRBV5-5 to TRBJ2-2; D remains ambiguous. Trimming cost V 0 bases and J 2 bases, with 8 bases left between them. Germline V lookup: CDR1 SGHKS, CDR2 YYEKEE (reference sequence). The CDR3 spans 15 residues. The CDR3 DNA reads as TGTGCCAGCAGCTTGGCCTCAGTTAACACCGGGGAGCTGTTTTTT. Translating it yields CASSLASVNTGELFF.

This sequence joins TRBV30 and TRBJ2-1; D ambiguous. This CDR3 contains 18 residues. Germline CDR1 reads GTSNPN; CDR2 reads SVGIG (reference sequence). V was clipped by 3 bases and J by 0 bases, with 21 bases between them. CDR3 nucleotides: TGTGCCTGGAGAGGGCGACTCCTAGGCTCTAGCTCCTACAATGAGCAGTTCTTC. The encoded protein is CAWRGRLLGSSSYNEQFF.

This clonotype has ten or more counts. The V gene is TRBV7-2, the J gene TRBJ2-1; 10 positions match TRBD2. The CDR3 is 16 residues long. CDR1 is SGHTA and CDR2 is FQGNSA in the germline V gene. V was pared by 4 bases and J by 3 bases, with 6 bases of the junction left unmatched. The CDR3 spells CASSSFSSGGYNEQFF. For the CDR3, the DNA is TGTGCCAGCAGCTCCTTTTCTAGCGGGGGCTACAATGAGCAGTTCTTC.

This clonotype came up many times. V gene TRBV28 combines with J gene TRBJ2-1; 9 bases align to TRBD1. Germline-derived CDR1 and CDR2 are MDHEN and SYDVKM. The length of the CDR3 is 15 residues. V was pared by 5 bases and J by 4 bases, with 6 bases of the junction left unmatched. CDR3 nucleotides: TGTGCCAGCAGTCTTCCGGGACAGGGATACAATGAGCAGTTCTTC. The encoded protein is CASSLPGQGYNEQFF.

CDR3 amino acids: CASSSLETGFEQYF. The CDR3 coding sequence is TGTGCCAGCAGTTCCCTAGAAACTGGCTTCGAGCAGTACTTC. The rearrangement uses TRBV28 and TRBJ2-7; no firm D call. The germline V and J ends were trimmed by 4 bases and 6 bases, with 16 bases remaining between them. The germline V gene encodes CDR1 MDHEN and CDR2 SYDVKM. The CDR3 covers 14 residues.

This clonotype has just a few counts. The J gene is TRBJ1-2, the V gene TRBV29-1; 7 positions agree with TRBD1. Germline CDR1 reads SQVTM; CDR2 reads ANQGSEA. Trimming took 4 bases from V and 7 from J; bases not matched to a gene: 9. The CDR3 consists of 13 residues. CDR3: CSVGSRQGSGYTF. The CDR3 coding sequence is TGCAGCGTTGGTTCCCGACAGGGTAGTGGCTACACCTTC.

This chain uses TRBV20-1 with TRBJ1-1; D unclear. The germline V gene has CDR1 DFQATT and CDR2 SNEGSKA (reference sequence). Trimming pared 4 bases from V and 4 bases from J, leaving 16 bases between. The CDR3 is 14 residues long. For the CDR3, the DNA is TGCAGTGCTAACCTTCACGGTTCTGGCACTGAAGCTTTCTTT. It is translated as CSANLHGSGTEAFF.

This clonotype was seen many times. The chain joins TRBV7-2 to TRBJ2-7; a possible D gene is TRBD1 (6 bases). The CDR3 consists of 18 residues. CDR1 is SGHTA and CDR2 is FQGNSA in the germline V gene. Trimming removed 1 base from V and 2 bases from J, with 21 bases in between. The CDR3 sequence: CASSLVPQSGTTAYEQYF. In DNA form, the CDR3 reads TGTGCCAGCAGCTTAGTTCCCCAATCCGGGACAACCGCCTACGAGCAGTACTTC.

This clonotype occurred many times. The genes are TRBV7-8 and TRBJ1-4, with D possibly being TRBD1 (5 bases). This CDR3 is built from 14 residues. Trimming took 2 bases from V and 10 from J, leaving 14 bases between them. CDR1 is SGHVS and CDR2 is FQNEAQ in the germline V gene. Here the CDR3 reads CASSLISRDGKLFF. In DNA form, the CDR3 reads TGTGCCAGCAGCTTAATCAGCAGGGATGGAAAACTGTTTTTT.